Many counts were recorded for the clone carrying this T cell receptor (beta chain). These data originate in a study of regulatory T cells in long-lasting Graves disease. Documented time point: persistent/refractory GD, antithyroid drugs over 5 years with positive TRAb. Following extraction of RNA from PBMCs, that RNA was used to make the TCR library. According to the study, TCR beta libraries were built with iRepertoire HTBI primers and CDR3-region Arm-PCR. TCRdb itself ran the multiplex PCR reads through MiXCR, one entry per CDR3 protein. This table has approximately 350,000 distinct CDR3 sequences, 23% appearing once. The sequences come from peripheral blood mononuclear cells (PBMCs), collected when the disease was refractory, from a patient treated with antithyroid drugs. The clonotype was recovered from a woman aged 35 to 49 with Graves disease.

In nucleotides, the CDR3 is TGTGCCAGCAGCTACGACCCCTTTCTTGTCCGGCAAGAGACCCAGTACTTC. Its protein is CASSYDPFLVRQETQYF. The chain employs TRBV2 and TRBJ2-5; no clear D gene. This CDR3 spans 17 amino acids. Trimming pared 6 bases from V and 2 bases from J, leaving 22 bases between. Per the germline V gene, CDR1 is SNHLY and CDR2 is FYNNEI. Full variable domain (missing parts from reference TRBV2 and TRBJ2-5): EPEVTQTPSHQVTQMGQEVILRCVPISNHLYFYWYRQILGQKVEFLVSFYNNEISEKSEIFDDQFSVERPDGSNFTLKIRSTKLEDSAMYFCASSYDPFLVRQETQYFGPGTRLLVL.